The TCR beta chain under discussion was sequenced for a study of vaccination and CD4 T cells after COVID-19. Study context: Blood was drawn a median around 70 days post second dose, range 14 to 241.

Described treatment: approximately 10-day PBMC culture with coronavirus spike peptide pools or control peptides (ViraFEST assay). Around 2.1 million PBMCs went into each well for culture with about 10 IU/ml IL-2 and around 10 ug/ml peptide pools. Fresh replacement IL-2 medium substituted for half the medium on days 3 and 7. The CDR3 runs to 14 residues. V gave up 6 bases and J gave up 7 bases; unmatched junction bases: 8. Cultured CD4+ T cell DNA underwent sequencing with the Oncomine TCR Beta short-read assay. Someone extracted genomic DNA from cultured CD4+ T cells. TCRdb independently ran MiXCR on the PCR reads; one entry per CDR3 protein. Among 20,000 to 25,000 distinct CDR3 sequences listed, about 56% were seen once. This clonotype came up once. Its antigen remains unknown.

What was sequenced was CD4+ T cells from blood, cultured in vitro. This chain uses TRBV12-3 or TRBV12-4 with TRBJ2-2; TRBD1 matches at 7 bases. The clonotype comes from a human donor who had recovered from COVID-19. The CDR3 coding sequence is TGTGCCAGCAGCCAAACCCGGGACAGCGGGGAGCTGTTTTTT. Translation: CASSQTRDSGELFF.